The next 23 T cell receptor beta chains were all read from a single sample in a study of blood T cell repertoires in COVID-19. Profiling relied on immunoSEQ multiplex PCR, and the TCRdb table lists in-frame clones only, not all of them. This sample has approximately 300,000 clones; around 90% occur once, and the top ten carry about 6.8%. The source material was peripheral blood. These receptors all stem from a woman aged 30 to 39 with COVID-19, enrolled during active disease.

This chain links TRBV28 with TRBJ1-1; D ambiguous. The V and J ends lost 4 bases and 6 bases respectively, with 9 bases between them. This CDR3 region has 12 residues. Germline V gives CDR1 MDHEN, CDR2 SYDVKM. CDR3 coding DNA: TGTGCCAGCAGTTCCGCAGTCGCTGAAGCTTTCTTT. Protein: CASSSAVAEAFF.

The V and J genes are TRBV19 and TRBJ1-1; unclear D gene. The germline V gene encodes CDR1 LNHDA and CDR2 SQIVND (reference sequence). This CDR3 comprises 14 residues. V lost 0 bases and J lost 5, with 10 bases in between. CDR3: CASSIEREWTEAFF. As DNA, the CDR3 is TGTGCCAGTAGTATAGAACGGGAGTGGACTGAAGCTTTCTTT.

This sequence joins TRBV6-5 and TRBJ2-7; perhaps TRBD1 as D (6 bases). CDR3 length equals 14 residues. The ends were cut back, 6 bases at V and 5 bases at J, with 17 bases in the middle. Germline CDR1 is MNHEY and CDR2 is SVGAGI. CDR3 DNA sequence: TGTGCCAGCAGAGGCAGGACAGCCCGGGACGAGCAGTACTTC. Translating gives CASRGRTARDEQYF.

The CDR3 is CASRGTDPYEQYF. In nucleotides, the CDR3 is TGCGCCAGCAGAGGGACAGACCCCTACGAGCAGTACTTC. The chain uses TRBV5-1 and TRBJ2-7; the match to TRBD1 covers 7 bases. Trimming removed 5 bases from V and 2 bases from J; junction bases left unmatched: 4. This CDR3 has 13 residues. The V gene's germline CDR1 is SGHRS and CDR2 YFSETQ.

CDR3 coding DNA: TGTGCCAGTAGTCGAATACTCGGTCCGAGCAATCAGCCCCAGCATTTT. It is translated as CASSRILGPSNQPQHF. The rearrangement uses TRBV19 and TRBJ1-5, with D hard to call. Deletions cut 5 bases from V and 1 base from J, with 15 bases between. The germline V gene encodes CDR1 LNHDA and CDR2 SQIVND (reference sequence). The CDR3 sequence is 16 residues long.

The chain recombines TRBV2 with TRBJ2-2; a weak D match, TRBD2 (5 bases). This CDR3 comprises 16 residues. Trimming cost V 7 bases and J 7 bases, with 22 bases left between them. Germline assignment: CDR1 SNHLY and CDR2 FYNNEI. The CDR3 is CASTVGISISDGELFF. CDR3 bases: TGTGCCAGCACCGTCGGGATCTCTATTTCTGACGGGGAGCTGTTTTTT.

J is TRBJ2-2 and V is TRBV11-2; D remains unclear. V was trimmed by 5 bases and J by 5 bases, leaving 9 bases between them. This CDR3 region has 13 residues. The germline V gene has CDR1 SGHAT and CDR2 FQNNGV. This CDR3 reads CASSPTTTGELFF. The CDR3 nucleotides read TGTGCCAGCAGCCCCACTACGACCGGGGAGCTGTTTTTT.

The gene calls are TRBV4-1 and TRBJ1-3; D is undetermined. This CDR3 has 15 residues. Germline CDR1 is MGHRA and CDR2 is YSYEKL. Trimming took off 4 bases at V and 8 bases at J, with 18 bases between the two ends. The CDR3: CASSPARDISYTIYF. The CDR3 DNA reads TGCGCCAGCAGCCCCGCCCGGGATATTAGCTACACCATATATTTT.

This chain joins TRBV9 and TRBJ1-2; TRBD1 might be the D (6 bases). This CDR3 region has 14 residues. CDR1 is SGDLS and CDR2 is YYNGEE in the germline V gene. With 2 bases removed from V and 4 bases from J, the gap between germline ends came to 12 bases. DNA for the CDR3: TGTGCCAGCAGCGTGGGGCAGGGGATCTATGGCTACACCTTC. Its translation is CASSVGQGIYGYTF.

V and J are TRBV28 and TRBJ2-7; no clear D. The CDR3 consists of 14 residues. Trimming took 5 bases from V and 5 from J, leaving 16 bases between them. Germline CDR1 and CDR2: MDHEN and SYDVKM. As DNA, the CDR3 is TGTGCCAGCAGTGGCCCTAGGAATCGGCACGAGCAGTACTTC. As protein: CASSGPRNRHEQYF.

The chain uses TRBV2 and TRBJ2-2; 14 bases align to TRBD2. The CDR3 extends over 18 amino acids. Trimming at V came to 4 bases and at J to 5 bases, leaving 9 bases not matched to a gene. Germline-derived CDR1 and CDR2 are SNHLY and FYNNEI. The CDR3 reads CASSAPGLAGEWTGELFF. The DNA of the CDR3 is TGTGCCAGCAGTGCACCGGGACTAGCGGGAGAATGGACCGGGGAGCTGTTTTTT.

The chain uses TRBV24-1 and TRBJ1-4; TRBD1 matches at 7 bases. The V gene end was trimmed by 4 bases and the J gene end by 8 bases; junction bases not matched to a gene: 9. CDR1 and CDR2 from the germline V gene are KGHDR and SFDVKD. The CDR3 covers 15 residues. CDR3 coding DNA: TGTGCCACCAGTGAGCCGACAGGGAGCGGGGAAAAACTGTTTTTT. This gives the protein CATSEPTGSGEKLFF.

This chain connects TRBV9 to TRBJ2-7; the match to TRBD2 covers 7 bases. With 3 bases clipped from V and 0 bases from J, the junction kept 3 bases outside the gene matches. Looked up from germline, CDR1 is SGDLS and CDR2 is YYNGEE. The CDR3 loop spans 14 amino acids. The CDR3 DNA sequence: TGTGCCAGCAGCGCACGACTAGCCTCCTACGAGCAGTACTTC. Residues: CASSARLASYEQYF.

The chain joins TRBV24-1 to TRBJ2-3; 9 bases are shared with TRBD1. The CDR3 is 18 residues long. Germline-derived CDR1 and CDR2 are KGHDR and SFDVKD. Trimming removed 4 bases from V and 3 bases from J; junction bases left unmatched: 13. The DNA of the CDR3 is TGTGCCACCAGTGACCCTTTGCCGGGACAGGGTAGAACAGATACGCAGTATTTT. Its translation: CATSDPLPGQGRTDTQYF.

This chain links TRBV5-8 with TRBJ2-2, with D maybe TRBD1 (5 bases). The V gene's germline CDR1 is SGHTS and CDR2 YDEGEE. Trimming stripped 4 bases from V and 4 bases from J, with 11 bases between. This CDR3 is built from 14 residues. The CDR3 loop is CASSRRGGTGELFF. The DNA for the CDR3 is TGTGCCAGCAGCCGAAGGGGTGGCACCGGGGAGCTGTTTTTT.

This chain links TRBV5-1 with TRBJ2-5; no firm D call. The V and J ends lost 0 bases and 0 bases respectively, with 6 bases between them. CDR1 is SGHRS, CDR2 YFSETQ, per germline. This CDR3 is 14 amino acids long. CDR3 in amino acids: CASSLGAHQETQYF. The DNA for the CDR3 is TGCGCCAGCAGCTTGGGGGCCCACCAAGAGACCCAGTACTTC.

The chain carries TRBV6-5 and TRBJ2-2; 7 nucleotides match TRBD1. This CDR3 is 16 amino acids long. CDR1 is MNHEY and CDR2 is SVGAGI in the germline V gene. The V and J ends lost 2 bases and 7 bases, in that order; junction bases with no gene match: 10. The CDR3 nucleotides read TGTGCCAGCAGTTACCCCTCGGTAGGGGGCAGCGGGGAGCTGTTTTTT. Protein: CASSYPSVGGSGELFF.

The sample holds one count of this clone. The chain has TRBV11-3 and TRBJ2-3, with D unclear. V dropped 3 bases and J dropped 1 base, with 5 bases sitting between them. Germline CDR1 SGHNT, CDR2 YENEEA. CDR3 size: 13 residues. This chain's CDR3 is CASSFSGTDTQYF. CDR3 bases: TGTGCCAGCAGCTTTTCGGGCACAGATACGCAGTATTTT. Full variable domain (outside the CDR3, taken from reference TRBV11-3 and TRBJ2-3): EAGVVQSPRYKIIEKKQPVAFWCNPISGHNTLYWYLQNLGQGPELLIRYENEEAVDDSQLPKDRFSAERLKGVDSTLKIQPAELGDSAVYLCASSFSGTDTQYFGPGTRLTVL.

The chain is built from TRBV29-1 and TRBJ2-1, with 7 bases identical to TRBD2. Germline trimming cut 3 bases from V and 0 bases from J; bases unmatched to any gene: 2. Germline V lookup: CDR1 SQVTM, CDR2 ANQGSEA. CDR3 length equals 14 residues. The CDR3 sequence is CSVDGGSSYNEQFF. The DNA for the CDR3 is TGCAGCGTTGACGGCGGGAGCTCCTACAATGAGCAGTTCTTC.

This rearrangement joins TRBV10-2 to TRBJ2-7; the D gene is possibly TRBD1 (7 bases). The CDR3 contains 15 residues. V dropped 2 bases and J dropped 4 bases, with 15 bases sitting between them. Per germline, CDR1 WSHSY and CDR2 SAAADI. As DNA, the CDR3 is TGCGCCAGCAGTGAGGCGGGGACAGCCAGATACGAGCAGTACTTC. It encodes CASSEAGTARYEQYF.

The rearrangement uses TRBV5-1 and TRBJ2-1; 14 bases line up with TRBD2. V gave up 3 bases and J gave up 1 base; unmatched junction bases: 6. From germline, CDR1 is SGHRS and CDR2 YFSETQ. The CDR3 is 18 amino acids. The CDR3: CASSSGTSGSSSYNEQFF. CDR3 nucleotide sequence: TGCGCCAGCAGCTCAGGGACTAGCGGGAGCAGTTCCTACAATGAGCAGTTCTTC.

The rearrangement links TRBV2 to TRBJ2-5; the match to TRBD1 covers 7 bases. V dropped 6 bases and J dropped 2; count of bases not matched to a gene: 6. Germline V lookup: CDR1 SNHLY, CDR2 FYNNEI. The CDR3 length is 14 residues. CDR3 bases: TGTGCCAGCAGCCTCGGACAGGTTCAAGAGACCCAGTACTTC. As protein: CASSLGQVQETQYF. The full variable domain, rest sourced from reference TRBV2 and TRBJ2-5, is EPEVTQTPSHQVTQMGQEVILRCVPISNHLYFYWYRQILGQKVEFLVSFYNNEISEKSEIFDDQFSVERPDGSNFTLKIRSTKLEDSAMYFCASSLGQVQETQYFGPGTRLLVL.

The CDR3 sequence: CASSLAAGIYNEQFF. The CDR3 coding sequence is TGTGCCAGCAGCTTAGCGGCCGGGATCTACAATGAGCAGTTCTTC. The chain joins TRBV7-2 to TRBJ2-1; D perhaps matches TRBD2 (5 bases). Trimming took 0 bases from V and 3 from J, leaving 9 bases between them. The CDR3 loop spans 15 amino acids. CDR1 SGHTA and CDR2 FQGNSA come from the germline V gene.